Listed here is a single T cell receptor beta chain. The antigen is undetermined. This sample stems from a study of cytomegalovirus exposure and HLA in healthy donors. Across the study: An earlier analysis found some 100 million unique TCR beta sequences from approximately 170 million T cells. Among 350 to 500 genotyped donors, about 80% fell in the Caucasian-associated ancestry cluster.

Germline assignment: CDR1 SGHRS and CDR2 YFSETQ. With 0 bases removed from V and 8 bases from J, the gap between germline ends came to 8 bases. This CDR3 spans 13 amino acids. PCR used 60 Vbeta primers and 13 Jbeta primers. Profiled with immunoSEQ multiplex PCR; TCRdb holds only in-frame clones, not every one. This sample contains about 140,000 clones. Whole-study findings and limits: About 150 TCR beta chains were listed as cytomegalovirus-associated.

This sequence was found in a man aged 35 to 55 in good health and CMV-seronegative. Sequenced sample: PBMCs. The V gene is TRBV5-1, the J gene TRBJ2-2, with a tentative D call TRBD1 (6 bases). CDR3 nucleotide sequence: TGCGCCAGCAGCTTGGAAGGGGGAGGGGAGCTGTTTTTT. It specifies CASSLEGGGELFF. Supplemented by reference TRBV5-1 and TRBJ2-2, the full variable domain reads KAGVTQTPRYLIKTRGQQVTLSCSPISGHRSVSWYQQTPGQGLQFLFEYFSETQRNKGNFPGRFSGRQFSNSRSEMNVSTLELGDSALYLCASSLEGGGELFFGEGSRLTVL.